This is a list of T cell receptor beta chains from one sample in a study of T cells after yellow fever vaccination. TCRdb redid the calling of the 5' RACE reads with MiXCR, one entry per CDR3 protein. The sample includes some 160,000 distinct CDR3 sequences, around 9% of them seen just once. This specimen was CD8+ T cells sorted from PBMCs, taken 45 days after the yellow fever booster vaccination. The source of these receptors is a man in his late teens or twenties who received the YFV17D yellow fever vaccine. The CDR3 runs from the conserved cysteine through the conserved F or W. Fields, in order: V gene, D gene, clone size, J gene, CDR3 protein, CDR3 DNA. A D gene is named only where the DNA matches it firmly. Some rows have no size entry. The others give once, few or many, or a class for an expanded clone.

TRBV27,TRBD1,few,TRBJ2-7,CASSLWKTGGGEQYF,TGTGCCAGCAGTTTATGGAAGACAGGGGGCGGCGAGCAGTACTTC
TRBV2,NA,many,TRBJ1-2,CASSWTENYGYTF,TGTGCCAGCAGTTGGACGGAAAACTATGGCTACACCTTC
TRBV6-2/TRBV6-3,TRBD1,NA,TRBJ1-4,CASTTPRDRLNEKLFF,TGTGCCAGCACGACCCCCCGGGACAGGCTTAATGAAAAACTGTTTTTT
TRBV30,NA,few,TRBJ2-7,CAWSVLFGEQYF,TGTGCCTGGAGTGTACTATTCGGGGAGCAGTACTTC
TRBV7-2,NA,NA,TRBJ2-7,CASSLVAGQYEQYF,TGTGCCAGCAGCTTGGTCGCTGGGCAGTACGAGCAGTACTTC
TRBV9,TRBD2,few,TRBJ2-3,CASSVGTINSDTQYF,TGTGCCAGCAGCGTCGGGACTATTAATTCAGATACGCAGTATTTT
TRBV12-3/TRBV12-4,NA,NA,TRBJ2-2,CASSRNTGNTGELFF,TGTGCCAGCAGCCGGAACACAGGGAACACCGGGGAGCTGTTTTTT
TRBV7-8,TRBD1,NA,TRBJ2-2,CASSSQYAGTGVGTGELFF,TGTGCCAGCAGCTCTCAATATGCCGGGACAGGGGTCGGCACCGGGGAGCTGTTTTTT
TRBV7-8,TRBD2,NA,TRBJ2-2,CASSLGWASGTGELFF,TGTGCCAGCAGCTTAGGATGGGCTAGCGGAACCGGGGAGCTGTTTTTT
TRBV9,NA,few,TRBJ1-2,CASSAGAAKHGYTF,TGTGCCAGCAGCGCTGGGGCAGCCAAACATGGCTACACCTTC
TRBV15,NA,NA,TRBJ2-3,CATSMALNTDTQYF,TGTGCCACCAGCATGGCATTGAACACAGATACGCAGTATTTT
TRBV9,NA,NA,TRBJ2-7,CASSVAPQYEQYF,TGTGCCAGCAGCGTAGCCCCCCAGTACGAGCAGTACTTC
TRBV4-1,NA,many,TRBJ2-7,CASSQGVGVREQYF,TGCGCCAGCAGCCAAGGAGTCGGGGTGCGCGAGCAGTACTTC
TRBV11-2,NA,NA,TRBJ1-1,CASSLQNTEAFF,TGTGCCAGCAGCTTACAGAACACTGAAGCTTTCTTT
TRBV15,TRBD1,few,TRBJ2-7,CATGTGGVYEQYF,TGTGCCACCGGGACAGGGGGCGTCTACGAGCAGTACTTC
TRBV27,TRBD2,NA,TRBJ2-3,CASSPGVGGSTDTQYF,TGTGCCAGCAGCCCGGGCGTCGGGGGGAGCACAGATACGCAGTATTTT
TRBV6-6,NA,few,TRBJ2-1,CASSPDRLDYNEQFF,TGTGCCAGCAGTCCGGACAGATTGGATTACAATGAGCAGTTCTTC
TRBV28,NA,NA,TRBJ2-3,CASSFLISVYSTDTQYF,TGTGCCAGCTCTTTCCTGATAAGCGTGTATAGCACAGATACGCAGTATTTT
TRBV27,TRBD1,many,TRBJ2-2,CASSDRDRVEAGELFF,TGTGCCAGCAGTGACCGGGACAGGGTGGAGGCCGGGGAGCTGTTTTTT
TRBV24-1,NA,few,TRBJ2-3,CATSDGLDTQYF,TGTGCCACCAGTGACGGATTAGATACGCAGTATTTT
TRBV3-1,NA,few,TRBJ1-4,CASSQTARIDEKLFF,TGTGCCAGCAGCCAAACAGCGCGAATTGATGAAAAACTGTTTTTT
TRBV7-8,TRBD2,NA,TRBJ2-1,CASSSTSGVPQQFF,TGTGCCAGCAGCTCGACTAGCGGGGTACCCCAGCAGTTCTTC
TRBV10-3,NA,few,TRBJ1-1,CAISDKGLGAAGEAFF,TGTGCCATCAGTGATAAGGGCTTGGGCGCGGCGGGTGAAGCTTTCTTT
TRBV11-2,TRBD2,NA,TRBJ2-1,CASSSARTRTNEQFF,TGTGCCAGCAGCTCGGCCCGGACTAGGACTAATGAGCAGTTCTTC
TRBV6-2/TRBV6-3,NA,NA,TRBJ1-1,CASSYVGFNTEAFF,TGTGCCAGCAGTTACGTCGGGTTCAACACTGAAGCTTTCTTT
TRBV21-1,NA,few,TRBJ2-3,CASSKDGGDTQYF,TGTGCCAGCAGCAAAGATGGGGGAGATACGCAGTATTTT
TRBV5-6,NA,NA,TRBJ1-2,CASSWGWTARNYYGYTF,TGTGCCAGCAGTTGGGGATGGACAGCTCGCAACTACTATGGCTACACCTTC
TRBV7-6,TRBD1,many,TRBJ1-1,CASSRGQENTEAFF,TGTGCCAGCAGCCGGGGACAGGAGAACACTGAAGCTTTCTTT
TRBV28,NA,NA,TRBJ2-7,CASRVGRAYEQYF,TGTGCCAGCAGGGTCGGCAGGGCCTACGAGCAGTACTTC
TRBV7-9,NA,NA,TRBJ1-1,CASASTSRYEAFF,TGTGCCAGCGCTAGCACGTCGCGTTATGAAGCTTTCTTT
TRBV4-1,NA,NA,TRBJ1-2,CASSQALGGNYGYTF,TGCGCCAGCAGCCAAGCGCTGGGGGGGAACTATGGCTACACCTTC
TRBV3-1,NA,NA,TRBJ1-1,CASSQEWDRDTEAFF,TGTGCCAGCAGCCAAGAATGGGATAGGGACACTGAAGCTTTCTTT
TRBV18,NA,few,TRBJ1-1,CASSTGTMVGTEAFF,TGTGCCAGCTCCACCGGGACCATGGTTGGCACTGAAGCTTTCTTT
TRBV27,NA,NA,TRBJ2-1,CASTDGGYGQFF,TGTGCCAGTACCGACGGGGGCTATGGGCAGTTCTTC
TRBV7-9,NA,NA,TRBJ2-7,CASSYAGALSYEQYF,TGTGCCAGCAGCTACGCGGGGGCCCTCTCCTACGAGCAGTACTTC
TRBV7-9,TRBD1,few,TRBJ2-2,CASSLEPQGAWRELFF,TGTGCCAGCAGCTTAGAGCCGCAGGGGGCATGGAGGGAGCTGTTTTTT
TRBV4-3,NA,NA,TRBJ2-7,CASSQDEALGEQYF,TGCGCCAGCAGCCAAGATGAGGCCTTGGGGGAGCAGTACTTC
TRBV27,NA,few,TRBJ1-5,CASSYGRANQPQHF,TGTGCCAGCAGTTATGGCAGGGCGAATCAGCCCCAGCATTTT
TRBV5-1,NA,NA,TRBJ2-3,CASSFRSITDTQYF,TGCGCCAGCAGCTTTCGAAGTATCACAGATACGCAGTATTTT
TRBV20-1,TRBD1,many,TRBJ1-2,CSAITGANYGYTF,TGCAGTGCTATTACAGGGGCTAACTATGGCTACACCTTC
TRBV4-1,TRBD1,few,TRBJ1-2,CASSPRDSNYGYTF,TGCGCCAGCAGCCCTCGGGACAGCAACTATGGCTACACCTTC